A selection of T cell receptor beta chains follows, all from one sample in a study. One entry per CDR3 protein results from TCRdb running MiXCR on the RT-PCR reads. The sample contains approximately 720,000 distinct CDR3 sequences, approximately 14% of which appear only once. The sample taken for sequencing was memory CD4+ T cells from blood. The origin of the receptors is a female donor in good health, serving as a healthy control. Both conserved end residues are part of each CDR3. D genes are given only for firm matches. Rows may omit the clone size; those that give it use once, few, many or a size class.

. TRBJ2-2 . TRBV7-2 CASSPLFLVGELFF TGTGCCAGCAGCCCCCTCTTCTTGGTCGGGGAGCTGTTTTTT
many TRBJ2-7 TRBD2 TRBV6-5 CASSLLAGGLYEQYF TGTGCCAGCAGTCTCCTAGCGGGAGGGTTATACGAGCAGTACTTC
. TRBJ1-5 . TRBV6-5 CASRNFGNQPQHF TGTGCCAGCAGGAATTTCGGCAATCAGCCCCAGCATTTT
few TRBJ1-5 . TRBV6-2/TRBV6-3 CASSSTTGNQPQHF TGTGCCAGCAGTTCAACCACAGGGAATCAGCCCCAGCATTTT
few TRBJ1-4 TRBD1 TRBV6-7 CARGGEVANEKLFF TGTGCCAGAGGGGGCGAGGTAGCTAATGAAAAACTGTTTTTT
few TRBJ2-3 . TRBV20-1 CSAPPRGTSTDTQYF TGCAGTGCCCCACCTCGGGGCACCTCCACAGATACGCAGTATTTT
. TRBJ1-4 TRBD1 TRBV20-1 CSASEGTGNEKLFF TGCAGTGCTAGCGAGGGGACAGGGAATGAAAAACTGTTTTTT
. TRBJ2-7 . TRBV20-1 CSARLAEPDGQYF TGCAGTGCTAGGTTAGCGGAGCCAGACGGGCAGTACTTC
. TRBJ2-7 TRBD2 TRBV6-6 CASSSSGSPYEQYF TGTGCCAGCAGTTCTAGCGGGAGCCCCTACGAGCAGTACTTC
few TRBJ2-7 . TRBV20-1 CSALRTGTVAYEQYF TGCAGTGCTTTGAGAACCGGGACGGTTGCCTACGAGCAGTACTTC
few TRBJ2-5 TRBD1 TRBV28 CASSSRGQGAGRETQYF TGTGCCAGCAGTTCCCGAGGACAGGGGGCAGGGAGGGAGACCCAGTACTTC
. TRBJ2-7 . TRBV3-1 CASSQEGREYEQYF TGTGCCAGCAGCCAAGAAGGGCGCGAATACGAGCAGTACTTC
. TRBJ2-2 TRBD1 TRBV9 CASSVGARGRIGELFF TGTGCCAGCAGCGTAGGGGCCAGGGGGCGAATCGGGGAGCTGTTTTTT
. TRBJ1-1 . TRBV7-9 CASSAEWGTEAFF TGTGCCAGCAGCGCTGAGTGGGGTACTGAAGCTTTCTTT
. TRBJ2-3 . TRBV20-1 CSAREFRARTDTQYF TGCAGTGCTAGAGAATTCCGGGCCCGCACAGATACGCAGTATTTT
. TRBJ1-4 TRBD1 TRBV24-1 CATRLGQGVEKLFF TGTGCCACCAGATTGGGACAGGGAGTTGAAAAACTGTTTTTT
few TRBJ2-3 . TRBV20-1 CSARDWRATTDTQYF TGCAGTGCTAGAGACTGGCGGGCGACCACAGATACGCAGTATTTT
. TRBJ2-1 TRBD2 TRBV7-3 CASSLYHASGHYNEQFF TGTGCCAGCAGCTTATATCACGCTAGCGGGCATTACAATGAGCAGTTCTTC
. TRBJ2-5 TRBD2 TRBV6-5 CASSYSSSSGMGTQYF TGTGCCAGCAGTTACTCGTCATCTAGCGGAATGGGGACCCAGTACTTC
few TRBJ1-2 TRBD1 TRBV5-1 CASSAIPQGAGGYTF TGCGCCAGCAGTGCTATCCCACAGGGGGCCGGAGGCTACACCTTC
. TRBJ2-7 TRBD2 TRBV12-3/TRBV12-4 CASRTLAGGDEQYF TGTGCCAGCAGGACACTAGCGGGAGGGGACGAGCAGTACTTC
few TRBJ1-5 . TRBV2 CASSVQGLSQPQHF TGTGCCAGCAGTGTGCAAGGGCTTAGTCAGCCCCAGCATTTT
. TRBJ2-2 TRBD2 TRBV19 CASTVAGGSGELFF TGTGCCAGTACTGTGGCGGGAGGTAGCGGGGAGCTGTTTTTT
few TRBJ2-1 . TRBV5-5 CASSFIGGDEQFF TGTGCCAGCAGCTTCATTGGGGGCGATGAGCAGTTCTTC
. TRBJ1-1 . TRBV11-2 CASSLDPTDTEAFF TGTGCCAGCAGCTTAGATCCGACGGACACTGAAGCTTTCTTT
few TRBJ2-2 TRBD1 TRBV9 CASSATRITWTGRTGELFF TGTGCCAGCAGCGCCACCAGGATTACTTGGACAGGGCGAACCGGGGAGCTGTTTTTT
few TRBJ1-2 . TRBV6-6 CASLFLGDGYTF TGTGCCAGCCTGTTCCTTGGGGATGGCTACACCTTC
. TRBJ2-1 . TRBV19 CASKRTSSYNEQFF TGTGCCAGTAAGCGGACAAGCTCCTACAATGAGCAGTTCTTC
few TRBJ2-1 TRBD1 TRBV5-1 CASSLGTGIAYEQFF TGCGCCAGCAGCTTGGGGACAGGGATAGCCTATGAGCAGTTCTTC
many TRBJ1-2 TRBD1 TRBV12-3/TRBV12-4 CASSPGQGDVYGYTF TGTGCCAGCAGCCCAGGACAGGGGGATGTGTATGGCTACACCTTC
few TRBJ1-1 TRBD1 TRBV29-1 CSSGQGSGTEAFF TGCAGCTCGGGACAGGGGAGCGGTACTGAAGCTTTCTTT
many TRBJ2-2 . TRBV7-2 CASSLGRGYTGELFF TGTGCCAGCAGCTTAGGACGCGGCTACACCGGGGAGCTGTTTTTT
. TRBJ2-1 . TRBV6-6 CASSYRASSLNEQFF TGTGCCAGCAGTTACCGGGCTAGCTCACTCAATGAGCAGTTCTTC
few TRBJ1-5 TRBD1 TRBV18 CASSPQGTGLNQPQHF TGTGCCAGCTCACCCCAAGGGACAGGGTTAAATCAGCCCCAGCATTTT
many TRBJ1-1 . TRBV29-1 CSVSSGPATEAFF TGCAGCGTTAGCTCCGGGCCGGCCACTGAAGCTTTCTTT
. TRBJ2-3 TRBD2 TRBV7-2 CASSLVAGGPQDTQYF TGTGCCAGCAGCTTAGTGGCGGGGGGGCCTCAAGATACGCAGTATTTT
many TRBJ2-5 TRBD1 TRBV12-3/TRBV12-4 CASSRTGGGETQYF TGTGCCAGCAGCAGGACAGGGGGCGGAGAGACCCAGTACTTC
few TRBJ1-3 . TRBV28 CASRILSGNTIYF TGTGCCAGCAGAATCCTCTCTGGAAACACCATATATTTT
many TRBJ2-1 TRBD2 TRBV12-3/TRBV12-4 CASSTGTSGISEQFF TGTGCCAGCAGTACCGGGACTAGCGGGATTAGTGAGCAGTTCTTC
many TRBJ2-1 TRBD2 TRBV20-1 CSARALTSGKAYNEQFF TGCAGTGCTAGGGCCCTGACTAGCGGGAAAGCCTACAATGAGCAGTTCTTC
. TRBJ2-7 . TRBV2 CASSVGTPGEQYF TGTGCCAGCAGTGTCGGTACTCCCGGCGAGCAGTACTTC
. TRBJ1-4 . TRBV25-1 CASSETIGEKLFF TGTGCCAGCAGTGAAACCATCGGGGAAAAACTGTTTTTT
few TRBJ2-5 TRBD2 TRBV28 CASSKAGAETQYF TGTGCCAGCAGTAAAGCGGGAGCTGAGACCCAGTACTTC
. TRBJ2-7 TRBD1 TRBV12-3/TRBV12-4 CASSQPGTGSKEQYF TGTGCCAGCAGTCAACCCGGGACAGGGAGTAAGGAGCAGTACTTC
many TRBJ2-1 TRBD2 TRBV5-1 CASSLDLRLAGLNEQFF TGCGCCAGCAGCTTGGATTTACGGCTAGCGGGACTCAATGAGCAGTTCTTC
many TRBJ1-6 . TRBV7-2 CASSWDGDSPLHF TGTGCCAGCAGTTGGGACGGAGATTCACCCCTCCACTTT
. TRBJ1-2 . TRBV6-2/TRBV6-3 CASSTTRLYGYTF TGTGCCAGCAGTACGACAAGACTCTATGGCTACACCTTC
. TRBJ2-5 TRBD2 TRBV6-2/TRBV6-3 CASSYSASGSPRETQYF TGTGCCAGCAGTTACTCCGCTAGCGGGAGCCCTCGGGAGACCCAGTACTTC
. TRBJ2-7 . TRBV7-2 CASSSPTGDRGRQYF TGTGCCAGCAGCTCTCCGACGGGGGACCGAGGCAGGCAGTACTTC
. TRBJ2-4 . TRBV28 CASSLGSGGNIQYF TGTGCCAGCAGTTTGGGTTCCGGGGGAAACATTCAGTACTTC
many TRBJ2-7 . TRBV6-6 CASSFQVNSYEQYF TGTGCCAGCAGTTTTCAGGTGAACTCCTACGAGCAGTACTTC
few TRBJ1-1 . TRBV5-1 CASSFTGTSNTEAFF TGCGCCAGCAGCTTCACCGGGACTTCTAACACTGAAGCTTTCTTT
few TRBJ1-2 . TRBV20-1 CSARDTRGLDGYTF TGCAGTGCTAGAGATACCCGGGGGCTGGATGGCTACACCTTC
few TRBJ1-3 TRBD1 TRBV6-5 CASTPNRGGNTIYF TGTGCCAGCACCCCTAACAGGGGAGGAAACACCATATATTTT
many TRBJ1-6 . TRBV5-5 CASSLKGRHQSPLHF TGTGCCAGCAGCTTGAAGGGCAGACACCAATCACCCCTCCACTTT
many TRBJ1-2 . TRBV7-2 CASSLEGQADYGYTF TGTGCCAGCAGCTTAGAGGGGCAGGCTGACTATGGCTACACCTTC
many TRBJ2-6 TRBD1 TRBV5-1 CASSRTGNGGANVLTF TGCGCCAGCAGTCGGACAGGGAACGGTGGGGCCAACGTCCTGACTTTC
. TRBJ1-6 TRBD1 TRBV20-1 CSARDLGTGDSPLHF TGCAGTGCTAGAGATCTCGGGACAGGGGACTCACCCCTCCACTTT
once TRBJ1-1 . TRBV14 CASSRDTMNTEAFF TGTGCCAGCAGCCGGGACACCATGAACACTGAAGCTTTCTTT
few TRBJ2-1 TRBD2 TRBV27 CASGIGGSLVREQFF TGTGCCAGCGGTATTGGCGGGAGTTTGGTGCGTGAGCAGTTCTTC